What follows are 18 T cell receptor beta chains derived from one specimen sequenced in a study of T cells after yellow fever vaccination. TCRdb reanalysed the 5' RACE reads using MiXCR and keeps one entry per CDR3 protein. This sample has some 350,000 distinct CDR3 sequences; around 10% occur once, and the top ten carry less than 20%. The sample in question was PBMCs, obtained on the day of the first yellow fever vaccination. The receptors were gathered from a man between 18 and 35 years old who received the YFV17D yellow fever vaccine.

The gene calls are TRBV6-2 or TRBV6-3 and TRBJ2-1, with 13 bases aligning to TRBD2. The CDR3 contains 16 residues. The germline CDR1 and CDR2 sequences are MNHEY and SVGEGT. Germline trimming cut 2 bases from V and 7 bases from J; bases unmatched to any gene: 5. DNA for the CDR3: TGTGCCAGCAGTTACCCGGGGACTAGCGGGGAGAATGAGCAGTTCTTC. Residues: CASSYPGTSGENEQFF.

The sample holds many counts of this clonotype. This chain connects TRBV20-1 to TRBJ1-5; D is unclear. CDR1 DFQATT and CDR2 SNEGSKA come from the germline V gene (reference sequence). V lost 6 bases to trimming and J lost 4 bases, with 10 bases between them. CDR3 size: 12 residues. The CDR3 nucleotides read TGCAGTGCGCGGCAAGAAAATCAGCCCCAGCATTTT. Encoded protein: CSARQENQPQHF.

This clonotype was counted many times. This sequence joins TRBV5-1 and TRBJ1-3, with D possibly being TRBD1 (6 bases). CDR1 is SGHRS, CDR2 YFSETQ, per germline. Deletions cut 4 bases from V and 1 base from J, with 12 bases between. This CDR3 has 15 residues. The CDR3 DNA reads TGCGCCAGCAGCACCTACACAGGGTCTGGAAACACCATATATTTT. It codes for CASSTYTGSGNTIYF.

This clonotype appeared a few times. The chain links TRBV7-9 to TRBJ1-3, with D possibly being TRBD1 (5 bases). Germline V gene lookup returns CDR1 SEHNR and CDR2 FQNEAQ (reference sequence). Trimming took 3 bases from V and 0 from J, leaving 6 bases between them. The CDR3 loop spans 14 amino acids. The chain's CDR3 is CASSLTASGNTIYF. The CDR3 DNA is TGTGCCAGCAGCTTGACAGCCTCTGGAAACACCATATATTTT.

V is TRBV20-1 and J is TRBJ1-6, with D unclear. CDR3 size: 12 residues. V lost 3 bases to trimming and J lost 7 bases, with 7 bases between them. CDR1 and CDR2 from the germline V gene are DFQATT and SNEGSKA (reference sequence). DNA for the CDR3: TGCAGTGCTAGGCCGACGAATTCACCCCTCCACTTT. Protein product: CSARPTNSPLHF.

This clonotype showed up just a few times. The V and J genes are TRBV7-8 and TRBJ2-7; unclear D gene. V dropped 5 bases and J dropped 7 bases, with 18 bases sitting between them. The CDR3 runs 14 residues. Germline V gives CDR1 SGHVS, CDR2 FQNEAQ. The CDR3 nucleotides read TGTGCCAGCAGCCAATTCGCGGTGTTGGGGGAGCAGTACGTC. Protein: CASSQFAVLGEQYV.

This clonotype was found a few times. The chain joins TRBV20-1 to TRBJ1-1; 7 nucleotides agree with TRBD1. Germline loops: CDR1 DFQATT, CDR2 SNEGSKA (reference sequence). Trimming took 0 bases from V and 1 from J; bases not matched to a gene: 2. The CDR3 extends over 14 amino acids. The CDR3 region has the DNA TGCAGTGCTAGAGATTGGACAGGGAACACTGAAGCTTTCTTT. Translation: CSARDWTGNTEAFF.

Ten or more counts support this clonotype. This sequence joins TRBV12-3 or TRBV12-4 and TRBJ2-1; no clear D. V lost 8 bases to trimming and J lost 5 bases, with 7 bases between them. The CDR3 spans 11 residues. CDR3 region: CASETNNEQFF. The DNA for the CDR3 is TGTGCCAGCGAAACGAACAATGAGCAGTTCTTC.

The sample holds a few counts of this clonotype. This chain links TRBV12-3 or TRBV12-4 with TRBJ1-4; D is unclear. Trimming took off 5 bases at V and 4 bases at J, with 8 bases between the two ends. The CDR3 sequence is 13 residues long. CDR3 DNA sequence: TGTGCCAGCAGTCGGGGAATTAATGAAAAACTGTTTTTT. Translated: CASSRGINEKLFF.

The V gene is TRBV27, the J gene TRBJ2-1, with D maybe TRBD2 (6 bases). There are 16 residues in the CDR3. Between the trimmed V and J ends, which lost 0 bases and 4 bases, there was a span of 13 bases. Germline V lookup: CDR1 MNHEY, CDR2 SMNVEV (reference sequence). CDR3 residues: CASSLSSGQNYNEQFF. CDR3 nucleotide sequence: TGTGCCAGCAGTTTATCGAGCGGGCAGAATTACAATGAGCAGTTCTTC.

The rearrangement uses TRBV7-2 and TRBJ1-4, with TRBD1 matching 9 bases. J was trimmed by 7 bases and V by 2 bases; bases with no gene match: 8. Germline CDR1 is SGHTA and CDR2 is FQGNSA. This CDR3 comprises 16 residues. The CDR3 region is CASSLNVGTGREKLFF. As DNA, the CDR3 is TGTGCCAGCAGCTTAAACGTGGGGACAGGGCGTGAAAAACTGTTTTTT.

This clonotype was detected once. The chain carries TRBV2 and TRBJ2-1; 8 bases are a match to TRBD1. The CDR3 is 17 amino acids. V lost 6 bases and J lost 7; bases outside the gene matches: 17. CDR1 and CDR2 (germline): SNHLY, FYNNEI. Written as DNA, the CDR3 is TGTGCCAGCAGGCTGGGGTACAGGGGGTTTAACGGTAATGAGCAGTTCTTC. It is translated as CASRLGYRGFNGNEQFF.

This sequence joins TRBV4-3 and TRBJ2-7, with D perhaps TRBD1 or TRBD2 (5 bases each). Trimming shortened V by 1 base and J by 5 bases, and 9 bases separated the two germline ends. The CDR3 is made up of 13 amino acids. Germline CDR1 LGHNA, CDR2 YSLEER. CDR3: CASSQAEGNEQYF. The CDR3, as DNA: TGCGCCAGCAGCCAAGCTGAGGGGAACGAGCAGTACTTC.

This clonotype has a handful of counts. V usage is TRBV20-1 and J usage is TRBJ2-7, with 8 bases aligning to TRBD1. The CDR3 is 14 residues long. Germline V gene lookup returns CDR1 DFQATT and CDR2 SNEGSKA (reference sequence). After removal of 1 base from V and 3 bases from J, the junction contained 5 bases not matched to a gene. CDR3 sequence (DNA): TGCAGTGCTAGAGCCCGGACAGGGTACTACGAGCAGTACTTC. Residues: CSARARTGYYEQYF.

The sample holds a few counts of this clonotype. The rearrangement links TRBV29-1 to TRBJ2-2; 8 bases align to TRBD1. V lost 6 bases and J lost 3; bases outside the gene matches: 6. This CDR3 contains 14 residues. From germline, CDR1 is SQVTM and CDR2 ANQGSEA. CDR3 nucleotide sequence: TGCAGCGTAACAGGGGGTATGGACACCGGGGAGCTGTTTTTT. Translated: CSVTGGMDTGELFF.

This clonotype has ten or more counts. The gene calls are TRBV7-2 and TRBJ2-3, with D hard to call. Germline V gives CDR1 SGHTA, CDR2 FQGNSA. The CDR3 loop spans 13 amino acids. Trimming removed 5 bases from V and 4 bases from J, with 10 bases in between. The CDR3 is CASSPSWADTQYF. Here the CDR3 DNA reads TGTGCCAGCAGCCCCAGTTGGGCAGATACGCAGTATTTT.

The sample holds a few counts of this clonotype. The V gene is TRBV5-4, the J gene TRBJ2-7; TRBD2 agrees at 8 bases. CDR1 and CDR2 (germline): SGHNT, YYREEE (reference sequence). There are 14 residues in the CDR3. The V and J ends lost 4 bases and 5 bases, in that order; junction bases with no gene match: 8. Here the CDR3 reads CASSPGGGYHEQYF. The CDR3 DNA sequence: TGTGCCAGCAGCCCCGGGGGGGGGTACCACGAGCAGTACTTC.

There are a few counts of this clonotype. The chain combines TRBV7-2 with TRBJ1-1; D remains ambiguous. This CDR3 comprises 16 residues. The germline V gene encodes CDR1 SGHTA and CDR2 FQGNSA. V was cut by 2 bases and J by 4 bases, with 17 bases left in between. The chain's CDR3 is CASSLSVPGWGTEAFF. As DNA, the CDR3 is TGTGCCAGCAGCTTATCGGTCCCGGGTTGGGGCACTGAAGCTTTCTTT.